These 25 T cell receptor beta chains share one sample of origin, sequenced in a study of beta chain features in type 1 diabetes. Expressed TCRB transcripts got sequenced, as all isolated RNA was reverse transcribed. Some clones are missing from TCRdb's copy, which holds only in-frame ones; the method was immunoSEQ multiplex PCR. This table has 110,000 to 150,000 clones, 9.5% to 10% appearing once. Specimen: central memory CD4+ T cells from blood. These receptors were taken from a woman aged 35 to 49 in good health.

The chain uses TRBV7-2 and TRBJ2-3; 12 positions agree with TRBD2. V shed 5 bases and J 4 bases; nucleotides not matched to a gene: 16. This CDR3 is 19 amino acids long. Germline loops: CDR1 SGHTA, CDR2 FQGNSA. The CDR3, as DNA: TGTGCCAGCAGCCGTGGCGGGCTAGCGGGGGGGGGCGAGCCAGATACGCAGTATTTT. It specifies CASSRGGLAGGGEPDTQYF. Complete variable domain (other parts from reference TRBV7-2 and TRBJ2-3): GAGVSQSPSNKVTEKGKDVELRCDPISGHTALYWYRQSLGQGLEFLIYFQGNSAPDKSGLPSDRFSAERTGGSVSTLTIQRTQQEDSAVYLCASSRGGLAGGGEPDTQYFGPGTRLTVL.

This clone appeared a few times. The V and J genes are TRBV5-1 and TRBJ1-1, with D unresolved. The CDR3 is made up of 16 amino acids. Germline V gene lookup returns CDR1 SGHRS and CDR2 YFSETQ. The V gene lost 0 bases and the J gene lost 1 base, with 13 bases spanning the gap. The CDR3 sequence is CASSLAPQNKNTEAFF. For the CDR3, the DNA is TGCGCCAGCAGCTTGGCCCCACAGAACAAGAACACTGAAGCTTTCTTT.

The table lists this clone with a few counts. The chain is built from TRBV27 and TRBJ2-1; TRBD2 might be the D (5 bases). CDR1 and CDR2 from the germline V gene are MNHEY and SMNVEV (reference sequence). The V end was cut by 5 bases, the J end by 4 bases, with 6 bases between. There are 12 residues in the CDR3. The CDR3 is CASSERYNEQFF. CDR3 coding DNA: TGTGCCAGCAGTGAGCGGTACAATGAGCAGTTCTTC.

The chain carries TRBV9 and TRBJ2-5, with no clear D. The germline CDR1 and CDR2 sequences are SGDLS and YYNGEE. The length of the CDR3 is 11 residues. V was shortened by 4 bases and J by 3 bases, with 4 bases between the two germline ends. CDR3 amino acids: CASSREETQYF. The CDR3, as DNA: TGTGCCAGCAGCAGAGAAGAGACCCAGTACTTC.

About this clone itself: Other nucleotide sequences in the sample specify the same CDR3. The chain combines TRBV5-1 with TRBJ2-3; 8 bases are a match to TRBD2. This CDR3 comprises 15 residues. Looked up from germline, CDR1 is SGHRS and CDR2 is YFSETQ. Trimming cost V 1 base and J 3 bases; bases outside gene matches: 4. The CDR3 protein is CASSLSPGGTDTQYF. Written as DNA, the CDR3 is TGCGCCAGCAGCTTGTCCCCGGGGGGGACAGATACGCAGTATTTT. Supplemented by reference TRBV5-1 and TRBJ2-3, the full variable domain reads KAGVTQTPRYLIKTRGQQVTLSCSPISGHRSVSWYQQTPGQGLQFLFEYFSETQRNKGNFPGRFSGRQFSNSRSEMNVSTLELGDSALYLCASSLSPGGTDTQYFGPGTRLTVL.

The rearrangement uses TRBV10-3 and TRBJ1-5; 8 nucleotides align to TRBD1. Per the germline V gene, CDR1 is ENHRY and CDR2 is SYGVKD. The CDR3 extends over 15 amino acids. Trimming cost V 3 bases and J 2 bases; bases outside gene matches: 3. The chain's CDR3 is CAISELDRGNQPQHF. In DNA form, the CDR3 reads TGTGCCATCAGTGAACTGGACAGGGGCAATCAGCCCCAGCATTTT.

The chain is built from TRBV5-1 and TRBJ2-6; TRBD1 might be the D (6 bases). Per the germline V gene, CDR1 is SGHRS and CDR2 is YFSETQ. This CDR3 comprises 15 residues. Between the trimmed V and J ends, which lost 7 bases and 2 bases, there was a span of 13 bases. The CDR3 reads CASEVGGAGANVLTF. DNA of the CDR3: TGCGCCAGCGAAGTAGGGGGAGCTGGGGCCAACGTCCTGACTTTC.

In the case of this clone: Its ends do not fully match the called genes, so a read error is possible. V and J are TRBV7-7 and TRBJ2-2, with TRBD2 matching 8 bases. This CDR3 contains 16 residues. Germline V CDR1 and CDR2: SSHAT, FNYEAQ (reference sequence). The CDR3: CASSSVSGGNTGELFF. CDR3 nucleotide sequence: TGTGCTAGCAGCTCCGTAAGCGGGGGGAACACCGGGGAGCTGTTTTTT.

For the CDR3, the DNA is TGTGCCAGTACACCCGGACAGGGTTTCCAACGGTACTTC. Amino acid sequence: CASTPGQGFQRYF. This chain links TRBV19 with TRBJ2-7; 8 bases are a match to TRBD1. Germline CDR1 reads LNHDA; CDR2 reads SQIVND (reference sequence). The CDR3 is 13 amino acids. V was pared by 7 bases and J by 12 bases, with 14 bases of the junction left unmatched. Full variable domain (outside the CDR3, taken from reference TRBV19 and TRBJ2-7): DGGITQSPKYLFRKEGQNVTLSCEQNLNHDAMYWYRQDPGQGLRLIYYSQIVNDFQKGDIAEGYSVSREKKESFPLTVTSAQKNPTAFYLCASTPGQGFQRYFGPGTRLTVT.

This clone has more than one count but fewer than ten. The J gene is TRBJ2-1, the V gene TRBV11-2; unclear D gene. Between the trimmed V and J ends, which lost 5 bases and 0 bases, there was a span of 11 bases. CDR3 length: 15 residues. Germline CDR1 SGHAT, CDR2 FQNNGV. DNA for the CDR3: TGTGCCAGCAGCCCGAGGATCAGCTCCTACAATGAGCAGTTCTTC. Its protein product is CASSPRISSYNEQFF.

The chain combines TRBV18 with TRBJ2-7; 12 nucleotides align to TRBD2. Germline V lookup: CDR1 KGHSH, CDR2 LQKENI. V dropped 3 bases and J dropped 0; count of bases not matched to a gene: 0. The CDR3 sequence is 15 residues long. CDR3 sequence (DNA): TGTGCCAGCTCACCGACTAGCGGGGGCTCCTACGAGCAGTACTTC. Protein: CASSPTSGGSYEQYF.

J is TRBJ2-7 and V is TRBV5-4, with 10 bases that match TRBD2. V shed 5 bases and J 8 bases; nucleotides not matched to a gene: 10. CDR3 length equals 14 residues. Looked up from germline, CDR1 is SGHNT and CDR2 is YYREEE (reference sequence). The CDR3, as DNA: TGTGCCAGCAGAGTTACCCTAGCGGGGGCCAAGCAGTACTTC. Residues: CASRVTLAGAKQYF.

This clone has ten or more counts. The chain combines TRBV5-1 with TRBJ1-1, with 8 bases aligning to TRBD1. The CDR3 is made up of 14 amino acids. CDR1 is SGHRS, CDR2 YFSETQ, per germline. Trimming cost V 6 bases and J 0 bases; bases outside gene matches: 4. The CDR3 coding sequence is TGCGCCAGCAAAACGGGACAGGTGAACACTGAAGCTTTCTTT. Its protein product is CASKTGQVNTEAFF. The full variable domain, with the rest looked up from reference TRBV5-1 and TRBJ1-1, is KAGVTQTPRYLIKTRGQQVTLSCSPISGHRSVSWYQQTPGQGLQFLFEYFSETQRNKGNFPGRFSGRQFSNSRSEMNVSTLELGDSALYLCASKTGQVNTEAFFGQGTRLTVV.

The table lists this clone with a few counts. The rearrangement links TRBV18 to TRBJ1-5; 7 positions agree with TRBD1. V lost 3 bases and J lost 3; bases outside the gene matches: 2. The CDR3 sequence is 14 residues long. In germline, CDR1 is KGHSH, CDR2 LQKENI. This CDR3 is CASSPTGNNQPQHF. The DNA for the CDR3 is TGTGCCAGCTCACCGACAGGGAACAATCAGCCCCAGCATTTT.

V gene TRBV19 combines with J gene TRBJ1-5, with unresolved D. Germline V gene sequence: CDR1 LNHDA, CDR2 SQIVND (reference sequence). The length of the CDR3 is 14 residues. V was cut by 3 bases and J by 5 bases, with 11 bases left in between. The CDR3 DNA follows: TGTGCCAGTAGTATGGGCGGGTTTGATCAGCCCCAGCATTTT. This codes for CASSMGGFDQPQHF. The full variable domain, rest sourced from reference TRBV19 and TRBJ1-5, is DGGITQSPKYLFRKEGQNVTLSCEQNLNHDAMYWYRQDPGQGLRLIYYSQIVNDFQKGDIAEGYSVSREKKESFPLTVTSAQKNPTAFYLCASSMGGFDQPQHFGDGTRLSIL.

In nucleotides, the CDR3 is TGCGCCAGTGGGGGGACCACAGATACGCAGTATTTT. This encodes CASGGTTDTQYF. The genes are TRBV5-1 and TRBJ2-3; perhaps TRBD2 as D (6 bases). V was shortened by 8 bases and J by 2 bases, with 9 bases between the two germline ends. Germline V gives CDR1 SGHRS, CDR2 YFSETQ. This CDR3 is built from 12 residues.

This clone was found many times. The chain couples TRBV27 to TRBJ2-1; TRBD1 might be the D (5 bases). The CDR3 loop spans 13 amino acids. Per the germline V gene, CDR1 is MNHEY and CDR2 is SMNVEV (reference sequence). Trimming took off 2 bases at V and 10 bases at J, with 12 bases between the two ends. The CDR3 DNA sequence: TGTGCCAGCAGTTTAAAAGGGGCTTCCGAGCAGTTCTTC. It codes for CASSLKGASEQFF.

This clone was detected once. This sequence joins TRBV11-3 and TRBJ2-3, with a possible D match to TRBD2 (6 bases). Trimming cost V 5 bases and J 4 bases, with 10 bases left between them. Germline V gene sequence: CDR1 SGHNT, CDR2 YENEEA. This CDR3 has 13 residues. The CDR3 coding sequence is TGTGCCAGCAGCCCCGGAGGGGCAGATACGCAGTATTTT. Translation: CASSPGGADTQYF.

The chain couples TRBV2 to TRBJ1-1; D unclear. CDR3 length equals 15 residues. Germline assignment: CDR1 SNHLY and CDR2 FYNNEI. Trimming took 2 bases from V and 8 from J, leaving 18 bases between them. The CDR3 nucleotides read TGTGCCAGCAGTGAACTTCGTCCGACCTGGAGAGAAGCTTTCTTT. Protein sequence: CASSELRPTWREAFF.

The chain recombines TRBV5-1 with TRBJ1-2; D is unclear. Germline V CDR1 and CDR2: SGHRS, YFSETQ. Trimming removed 0 bases at V and 8 bases at J, with 14 bases between. CDR3 length equals 14 residues. The CDR3 sequence: CASSLEREGVGYTF. CDR3 in DNA: TGCGCCAGCAGCTTGGAGCGGGAAGGAGTAGGCTACACCTTC.

The chain links TRBV5-4 to TRBJ2-1, with 8 nucleotides matching TRBD2. The CDR3 contains 14 residues. CDR1 and CDR2 (germline): SGHNT, YYREEE (reference sequence). The ends lost 0 bases at V and 10 bases at J; junction bases unmatched: 6. The CDR3 spells CASSLVGSSGEQFF. In nucleotides, the CDR3 is TGTGCCAGCAGCTTGGTAGGTTCTAGCGGGGAGCAGTTCTTC. Combining the CDR3 with reference TRBV5-4 and TRBJ2-1 gives the whole variable domain ETGVTQSPTHLIKTRGQQVTLRCSSQSGHNTVSWYQQALGQGPQFIFQYYREEENGRGNFPPRFSGLQFPNYSSELNVNALELDDSALYLCASSLVGSSGEQFFGPGTRLTVL.

This clone was observed many times. V gene TRBV19 combines with J gene TRBJ2-1; D not resolved. The CDR3 runs 11 residues. V was trimmed by 7 bases and J by 3 bases, leaving 4 bases between them. In germline, CDR1 is LNHDA, CDR2 SQIVND (reference sequence). For the CDR3, the DNA is TGTGCCAGTAACAGCTACAATGAGCAGTTCTTC. This sequence encodes CASNSYNEQFF.

This rearrangement joins TRBV9 to TRBJ1-1; D is undetermined. CDR1 SGDLS and CDR2 YYNGEE come from the germline V gene. The V gene lost 1 base and the J gene lost 0 bases, with 13 bases spanning the gap. This CDR3 contains 16 residues. CDR3 bases: TGTGCCAGCAGCGTACCTTCAGGCGGGATGAACACTGAAGCTTTCTTT. Translated, it gives CASSVPSGGMNTEAFF.

The chain links TRBV28 to TRBJ2-7, with D possibly TRBD2 on 5 matching bases. Between the trimmed V and J ends, which lost 1 base and 3 bases, there was a span of 16 bases. This CDR3 has 16 residues. CDR1 MDHEN and CDR2 SYDVKM come from the germline V gene. CDR3 DNA sequence: TGTGCCAGCAGTTTATTAGGTCTTAGGGAGTACTACGAGCAGTACTTC. Residues: CASSLLGLREYYEQYF.

CDR3 coding DNA: TGTGCCAGCAGATGGACAGGGGCAAATTCACCCCTCCACTTT. Translated, it gives CASRWTGANSPLHF. The chain carries TRBV6-5 and TRBJ1-6; 9 bases line up with TRBD1. V shed 6 bases, J shed 7 bases, and the junction held 4 bases outside the gene matches. CDR3 length equals 14 residues. Germline V CDR1 and CDR2: MNHEY, SVGAGI.